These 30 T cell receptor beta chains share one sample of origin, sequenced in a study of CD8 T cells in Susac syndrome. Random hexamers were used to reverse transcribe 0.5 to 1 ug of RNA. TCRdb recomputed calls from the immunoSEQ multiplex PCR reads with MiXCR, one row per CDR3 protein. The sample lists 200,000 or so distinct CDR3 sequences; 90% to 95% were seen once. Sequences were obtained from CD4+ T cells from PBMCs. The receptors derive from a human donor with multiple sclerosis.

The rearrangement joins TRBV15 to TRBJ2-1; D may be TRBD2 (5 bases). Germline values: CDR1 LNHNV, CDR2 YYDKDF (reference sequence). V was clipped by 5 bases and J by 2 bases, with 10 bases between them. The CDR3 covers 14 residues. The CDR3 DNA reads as TGTGCCACCAGCGGGGAGTTCCCCTACAATGAGCAGTTCTTC. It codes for CATSGEFPYNEQFF.

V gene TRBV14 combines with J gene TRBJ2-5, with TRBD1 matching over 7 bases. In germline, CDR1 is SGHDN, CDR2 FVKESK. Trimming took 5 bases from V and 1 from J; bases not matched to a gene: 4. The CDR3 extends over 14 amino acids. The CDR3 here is CASSIGQVQETQYF. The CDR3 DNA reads TGTGCCAGCAGCATAGGACAGGTCCAAGAGACCCAGTACTTC. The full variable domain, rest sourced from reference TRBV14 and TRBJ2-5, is EAGVTQFPSHSVIEKGQTVTLRCDPISGHDNLYWYRRVMGKEIKFLLHFVKESKQDESGMPNNRFLAERTGGTYSTLKVQPAELEDSGVYFCASSIGQVQETQYFGPGTRLLVL.

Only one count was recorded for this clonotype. The CDR3 loop reads CASRDAARPYEQYF. The CDR3 DNA is TGTGCCAGCAGGGACGCTGCGAGACCCTACGAGCAGTACTTC. The chain is built from TRBV11-3 and TRBJ2-7; D not resolved. V was shortened by 6 bases and J by 2 bases, with 14 bases between the two germline ends. The germline gives CDR1 SGHNT, CDR2 YENEEA. This CDR3 has 14 residues.

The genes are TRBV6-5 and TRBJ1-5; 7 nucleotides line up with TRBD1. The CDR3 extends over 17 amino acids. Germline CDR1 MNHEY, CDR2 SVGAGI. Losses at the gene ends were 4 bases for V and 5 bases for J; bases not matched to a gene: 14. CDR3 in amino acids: CASSLGTDPRGHQPQHF. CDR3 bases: TGTGCCAGCAGTTTAGGGACAGACCCCAGAGGGCATCAGCCCCAGCATTTT.

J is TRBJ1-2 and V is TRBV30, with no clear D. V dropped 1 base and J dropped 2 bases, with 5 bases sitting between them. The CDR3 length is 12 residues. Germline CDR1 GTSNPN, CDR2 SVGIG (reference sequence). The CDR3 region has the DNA TGTGCCTGGAGTGGCAGCAACTATGGCTACACCTTC. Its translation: CAWSGSNYGYTF.

The CDR3 nucleotides read TGCAGCGTCTTAGGCACCTACGAGCAGTACTTC. Its protein product is CSVLGTYEQYF. The chain combines TRBV29-1 with TRBJ2-7; D not certain. Between the trimmed V and J ends, which lost 6 bases and 2 bases, there was a span of 8 bases. The germline V gene has CDR1 SQVTM and CDR2 ANQGSEA. This CDR3 has 11 residues.

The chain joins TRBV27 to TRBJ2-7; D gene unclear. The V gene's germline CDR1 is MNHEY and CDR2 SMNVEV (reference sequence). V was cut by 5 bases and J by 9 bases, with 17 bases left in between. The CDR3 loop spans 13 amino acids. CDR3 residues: CASSGWNGVGQYF. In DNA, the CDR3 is TGTGCCAGCAGTGGATGGAATGGCGTCGGGCAGTACTTC.

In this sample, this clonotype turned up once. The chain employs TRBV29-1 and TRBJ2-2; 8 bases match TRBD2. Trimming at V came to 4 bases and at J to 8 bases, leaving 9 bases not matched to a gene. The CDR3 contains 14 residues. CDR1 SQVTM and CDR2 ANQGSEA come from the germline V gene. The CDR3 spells CSVASGGLLGELFF. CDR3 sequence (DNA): TGCAGCGTTGCTTCGGGAGGGCTCTTGGGGGAGCTGTTTTTT.

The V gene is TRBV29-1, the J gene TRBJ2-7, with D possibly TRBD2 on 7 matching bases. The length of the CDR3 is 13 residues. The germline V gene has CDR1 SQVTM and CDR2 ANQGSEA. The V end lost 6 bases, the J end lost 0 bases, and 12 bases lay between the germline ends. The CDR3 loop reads CSVRGGISYEQYF. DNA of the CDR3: TGCAGCGTGAGGGGGGGGATCTCCTACGAGCAGTACTTC.

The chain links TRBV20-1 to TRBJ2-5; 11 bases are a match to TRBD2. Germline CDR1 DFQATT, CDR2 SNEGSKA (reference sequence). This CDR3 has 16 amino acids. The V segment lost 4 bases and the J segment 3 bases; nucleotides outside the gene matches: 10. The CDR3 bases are TGCAGTGCTACCCTGTGGCTAGCGGGAGGCGAAGAGACCCAGTACTTC. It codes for CSATLWLAGGEETQYF.

CDR3 in amino acids: CASSASEKLFF. Written as DNA, the CDR3 is TGTGCCAGCAGTGCCTCTGAAAAACTGTTTTTT. The chain is built from TRBV25-1 and TRBJ1-4, with D unclear. Trimming shortened V by 4 bases and J by 7 bases, and 4 bases separated the two germline ends. This CDR3 has 11 amino acids. Per germline, CDR1 MGHDK and CDR2 SYGVNS.

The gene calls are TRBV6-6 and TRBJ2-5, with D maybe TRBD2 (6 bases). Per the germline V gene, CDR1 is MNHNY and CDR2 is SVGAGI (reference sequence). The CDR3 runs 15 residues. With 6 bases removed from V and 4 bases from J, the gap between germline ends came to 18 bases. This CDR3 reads CASSQRLNGGETQYF. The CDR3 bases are TGTGCCAGCAGCCAAAGACTCAACGGGGGAGAGACCCAGTACTTC.

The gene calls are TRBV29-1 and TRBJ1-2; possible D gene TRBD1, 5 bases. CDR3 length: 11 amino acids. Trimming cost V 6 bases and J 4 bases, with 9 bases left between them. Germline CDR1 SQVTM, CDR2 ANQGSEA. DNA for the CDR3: TGCAGCGTGCAGACAGTCTATGGCTACACCTTC. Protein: CSVQTVYGYTF. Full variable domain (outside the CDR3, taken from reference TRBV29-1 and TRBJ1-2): SAVISQKPSRDICQRGTSLTIQCQVDSQVTMMFWYRQQPGQSLTLIATANQGSEATYESGFVIDKFPISRPNLTFSTLTVSNMSPEDSSIYLCSVQTVYGYTFGSGTRLTVV.

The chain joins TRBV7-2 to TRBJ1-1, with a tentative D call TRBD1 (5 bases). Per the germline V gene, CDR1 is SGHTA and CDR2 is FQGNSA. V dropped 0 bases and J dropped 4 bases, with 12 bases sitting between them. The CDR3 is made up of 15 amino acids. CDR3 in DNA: TGTGCCAGCAGCTTAGCGCTGGGGGGGAGCACTGAAGCTTTCTTT. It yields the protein CASSLALGGSTEAFF.

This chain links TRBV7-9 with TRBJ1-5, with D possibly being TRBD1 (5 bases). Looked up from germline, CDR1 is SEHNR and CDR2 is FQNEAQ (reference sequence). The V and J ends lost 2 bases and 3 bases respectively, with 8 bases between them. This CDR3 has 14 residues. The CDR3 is CASSLPGFNQPQHF. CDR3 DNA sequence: TGTGCCAGCAGCTTACCAGGGTTCAATCAGCCCCAGCATTTT.

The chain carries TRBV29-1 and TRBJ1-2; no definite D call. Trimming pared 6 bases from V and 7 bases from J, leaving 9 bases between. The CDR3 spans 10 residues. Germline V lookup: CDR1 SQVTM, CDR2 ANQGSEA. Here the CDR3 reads CSVSEGGYTF. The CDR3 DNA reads TGCAGCGTCTCTGAGGGTGGCTACACCTTC.

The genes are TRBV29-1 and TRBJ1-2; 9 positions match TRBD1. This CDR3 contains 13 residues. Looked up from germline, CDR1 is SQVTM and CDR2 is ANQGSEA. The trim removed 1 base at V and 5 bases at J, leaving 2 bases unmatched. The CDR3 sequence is CSVEAGTGYGYTF. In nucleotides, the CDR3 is TGCAGCGTTGAAGCCGGGACAGGGTATGGCTACACCTTC. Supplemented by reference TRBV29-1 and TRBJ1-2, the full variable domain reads SAVISQKPSRDICQRGTSLTIQCQVDSQVTMMFWYRQQPGQSLTLIATANQGSEATYESGFVIDKFPISRPNLTFSTLTVSNMSPEDSSIYLCSVEAGTGYGYTFGSGTRLTVV.

In DNA, the CDR3 is TGTGCCAGCAGCCCCTCCTCGGGGACTGGGGCCAACGTCCTGACTTTC. It encodes CASSPSSGTGANVLTF. This chain uses TRBV4-2 with TRBJ2-6; possibly TRBD2 for D (5 bases). This CDR3 has 16 residues. Germline-derived CDR1 and CDR2 are LGHNA and YNFKEQ. V was clipped by 4 bases and J by 2 bases, with 12 bases between them.

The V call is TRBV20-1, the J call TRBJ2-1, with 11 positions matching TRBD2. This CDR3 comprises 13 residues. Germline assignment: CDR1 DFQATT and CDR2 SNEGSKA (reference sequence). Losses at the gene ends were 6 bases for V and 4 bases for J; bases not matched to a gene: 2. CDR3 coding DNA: TGCAGTGCCCGACTAGCGGGGTACAATGAGCAGTTCTTC. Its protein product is CSARLAGYNEQFF.

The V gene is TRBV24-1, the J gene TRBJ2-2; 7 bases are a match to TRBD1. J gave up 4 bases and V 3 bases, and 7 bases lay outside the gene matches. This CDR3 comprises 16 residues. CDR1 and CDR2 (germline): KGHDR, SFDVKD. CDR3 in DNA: TGTGCCACCAGTGATCCCCAGGGACAGCTCACCGGGGAGCTGTTTTTT. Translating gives CATSDPQGQLTGELFF.

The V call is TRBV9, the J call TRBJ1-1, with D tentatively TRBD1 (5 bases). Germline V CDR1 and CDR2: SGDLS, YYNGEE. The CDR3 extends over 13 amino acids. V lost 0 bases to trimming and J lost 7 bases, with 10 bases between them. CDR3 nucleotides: TGTGCCAGCAGCGTAGTCTGGGGGAGTGAAGCTTTCTTT. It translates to CASSVVWGSEAFF. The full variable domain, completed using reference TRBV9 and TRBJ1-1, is DSGVTQTPKHLITATGQRVTLRCSPRSGDLSVYWYQQSLDQGLQFLIQYYNGEERAKGNILERFSAQQFPDLHSELNLSSLELGDSALYFCASSVVWGSEAFFGQGTRLTVV.

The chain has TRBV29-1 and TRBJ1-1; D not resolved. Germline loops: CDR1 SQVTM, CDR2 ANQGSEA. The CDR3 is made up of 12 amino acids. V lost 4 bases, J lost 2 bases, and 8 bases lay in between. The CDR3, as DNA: TGCAGCGTTGGTGGGCCTAACACTGAAGCTTTCTTT. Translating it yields CSVGGPNTEAFF.

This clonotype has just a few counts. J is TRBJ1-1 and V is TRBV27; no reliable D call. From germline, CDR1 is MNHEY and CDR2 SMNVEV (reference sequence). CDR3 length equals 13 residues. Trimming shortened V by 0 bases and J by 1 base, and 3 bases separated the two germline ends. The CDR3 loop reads CASSLSRNTEAFF. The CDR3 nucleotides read TGTGCCAGCAGTTTATCACGGAACACTGAAGCTTTCTTT.

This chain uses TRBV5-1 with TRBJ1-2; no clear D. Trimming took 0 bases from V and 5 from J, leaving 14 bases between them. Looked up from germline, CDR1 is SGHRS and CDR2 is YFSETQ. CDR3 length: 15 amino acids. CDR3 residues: CASSLVAGGRYGYTF. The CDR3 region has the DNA TGCGCCAGCAGCTTGGTAGCAGGAGGAAGGTATGGCTACACCTTC.

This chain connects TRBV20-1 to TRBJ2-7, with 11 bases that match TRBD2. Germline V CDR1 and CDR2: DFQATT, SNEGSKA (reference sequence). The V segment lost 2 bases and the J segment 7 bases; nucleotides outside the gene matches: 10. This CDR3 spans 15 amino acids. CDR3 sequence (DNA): TGCAGTGCTAGACGGATACTAGCGGGAGATGGGGAGCAGTACTTC. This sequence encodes CSARRILAGDGEQYF.

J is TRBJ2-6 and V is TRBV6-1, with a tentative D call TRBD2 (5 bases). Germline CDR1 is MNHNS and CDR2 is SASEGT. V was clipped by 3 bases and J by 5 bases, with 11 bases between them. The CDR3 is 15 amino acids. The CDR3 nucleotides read TGTGCCAGCAGTGACTTGGGAGCCCGGGCCAACGTCCTGACTTTC. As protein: CASSDLGARANVLTF.

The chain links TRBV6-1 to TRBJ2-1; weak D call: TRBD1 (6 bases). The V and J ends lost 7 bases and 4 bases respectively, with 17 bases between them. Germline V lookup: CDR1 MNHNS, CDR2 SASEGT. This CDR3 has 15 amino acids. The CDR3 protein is CASIRGGNDYNEQFF. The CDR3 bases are TGTGCCAGCATCCGAGGGGGAAACGATTACAATGAGCAGTTCTTC.

The CDR3 DNA sequence: TGCAGCGTTGCTTACTCCCCAGGGTACGAGCAGTACTTC. Amino acids: CSVAYSPGYEQYF. The V and J genes are TRBV29-1 and TRBJ2-7, with TRBD1 as a possible D gene (5 bases). This CDR3 region has 13 residues. The V gene lost 4 bases and the J gene lost 4 bases, with 14 bases spanning the gap. Germline assignment: CDR1 SQVTM and CDR2 ANQGSEA.

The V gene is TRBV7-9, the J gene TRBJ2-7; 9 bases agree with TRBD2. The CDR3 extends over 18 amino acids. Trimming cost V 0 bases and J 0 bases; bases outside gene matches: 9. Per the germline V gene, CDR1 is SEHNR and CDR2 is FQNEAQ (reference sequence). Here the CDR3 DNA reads TGTGCCAGCAGCTTAGCGAGGGCTAGCGGGACCATCTCCTACGAGCAGTACTTC. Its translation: CASSLARASGTISYEQYF.

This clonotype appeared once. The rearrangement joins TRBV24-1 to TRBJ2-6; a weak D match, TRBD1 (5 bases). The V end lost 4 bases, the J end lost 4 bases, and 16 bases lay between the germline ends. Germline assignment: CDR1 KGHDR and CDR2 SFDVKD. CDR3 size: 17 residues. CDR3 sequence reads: CATSETGISRGANVLTF. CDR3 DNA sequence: TGTGCCACCAGTGAAACAGGCATCAGTCGCGGGGCCAACGTCCTGACTTTC.